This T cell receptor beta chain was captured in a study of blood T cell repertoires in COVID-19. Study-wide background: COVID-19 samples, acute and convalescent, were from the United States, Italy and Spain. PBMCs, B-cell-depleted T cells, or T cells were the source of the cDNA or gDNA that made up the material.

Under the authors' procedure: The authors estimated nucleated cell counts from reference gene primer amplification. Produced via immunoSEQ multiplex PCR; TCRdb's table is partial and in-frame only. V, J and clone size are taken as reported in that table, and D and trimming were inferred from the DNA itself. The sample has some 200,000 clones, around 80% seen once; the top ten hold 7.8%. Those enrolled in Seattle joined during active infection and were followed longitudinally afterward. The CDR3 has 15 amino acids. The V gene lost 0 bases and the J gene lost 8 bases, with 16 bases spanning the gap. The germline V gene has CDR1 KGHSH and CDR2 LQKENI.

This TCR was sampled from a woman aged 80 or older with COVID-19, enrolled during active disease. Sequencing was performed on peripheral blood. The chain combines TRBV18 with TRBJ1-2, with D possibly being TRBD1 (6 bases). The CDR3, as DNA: TGTGCCAGCTCACCACCGGGTAACAGGGTGCGAGGCTACACCTTC. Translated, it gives CASSPPGNRVRGYTF.